Here is one T cell receptor (beta chain) with its context. This clone has more than one count but fewer than ten. Its target antigen remains unknown. No much larger clone exists at a distance of one base, and base qualities are not known. TCRbeta CDR3 regions were amplified from genomic DNA using the immunoSEQ Assay, a bias-controlled multiplex PCR. The original pipeline was this. Nucleated cell counts per sample were estimated from amplification of reference gene primers within the assay. To quantify the absolute abundance of each unique TCRbeta CDR3 rearrangement, sequence reads were collapsed and filtered. For each sample, productive Simpson clonality was calculated as the square root of Simpson's diversity index across productive rearrangements. Not all clones reach the TCRdb copy of this immuneACCESS table, which keeps in-frame sequences only. Checked studies attribute under half of the gap to unresolved V genes and leave the rest unexplained. D and trimming come from the DNA, and the V and J calls and clone size come from that table. Counted in this sample were some 86,000 clones; approximately 88% of them appeared once. Of the sample, more than 25% is held by the ten largest clones.

The collaborating institutions used their own protocols to collect whole blood in K2EDTA tubes. For TCRbeta analysis, collaborators shipped samples in one of three forms: frozen whole blood, isolated PBMCs, or DNA extracted from either of those sample types. The data are from a study of blood T cell repertoires in COVID-19 (dated by TCRdb to about 2020). As for the study more broadly: Collaborator samples came from the United States, Italy and Spain and covered acute and convalescent phases of COVID-19. The prospective study material was composed of cDNA or gDNA derived from T cells, B-cell-depleted T cells, or PBMCs. The dataset comprised deeply sampled blood TCRbeta repertoires from subjects exposed to, actively infected with, or recovered from COVID-19. The repertoires were released in a freely available public database intended as a resource for research on the immune response to SARS-CoV-2. Samples came from the ongoing ImmuneRACE study (first 160 participants) plus 1,254 subjects from 6 global collaborators. Sample metadata almost always included a de-identified subject ID, COVID-19 status, age in years and sex. Where HLA class I and class II types were available, the types were taken from metadata supplied by the sample provider, not from assay-based typing.

Findings and caveats that apply to the study as a whole: How much clinical and demographic metadata was included differed by source and by participant, and the metadata was provided uncurated.

Taken from the germline V gene, the CDR1 and CDR2 loops are MNHEY and SVGAGI. Trimming accounts for 9 bases at V and 0 bases at J, while the number of junction bases matched to no gene is 10. The CDR3, cysteine through phenylalanine, is 15 amino acids long. Left in the record is the CDR3 DNA by itself, 45 bases read in frame from the first base. The TCR originated in a woman aged 80 or older with active or convalescent COVID-19. Specimen: peripheral blood. Here the chain combines TRBV6-5 and TRBJ1-1; the central 7 bases match TRBD1. The DNA sequence is given as TGTGCCAGGGTCGGGACAGCATTTTTGAACACTGAAGCTTTCTTT. Its product reads: CARVGTAFLNTEAFF.